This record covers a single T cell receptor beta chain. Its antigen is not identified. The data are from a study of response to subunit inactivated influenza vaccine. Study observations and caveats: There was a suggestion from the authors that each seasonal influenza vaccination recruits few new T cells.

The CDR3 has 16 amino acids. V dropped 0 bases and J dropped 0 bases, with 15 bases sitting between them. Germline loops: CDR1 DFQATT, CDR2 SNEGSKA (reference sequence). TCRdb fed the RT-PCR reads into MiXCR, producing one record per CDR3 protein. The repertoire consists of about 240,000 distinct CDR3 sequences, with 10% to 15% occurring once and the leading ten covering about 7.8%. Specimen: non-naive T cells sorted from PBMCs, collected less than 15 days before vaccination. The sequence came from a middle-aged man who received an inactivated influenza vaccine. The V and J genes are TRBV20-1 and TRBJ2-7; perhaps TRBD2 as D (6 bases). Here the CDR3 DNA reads TGCAGTGCTAGAGATTTGCGGCGCGGGAACTCCTACGAGCAGTACTTC. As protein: CSARDLRRGNSYEQYF.